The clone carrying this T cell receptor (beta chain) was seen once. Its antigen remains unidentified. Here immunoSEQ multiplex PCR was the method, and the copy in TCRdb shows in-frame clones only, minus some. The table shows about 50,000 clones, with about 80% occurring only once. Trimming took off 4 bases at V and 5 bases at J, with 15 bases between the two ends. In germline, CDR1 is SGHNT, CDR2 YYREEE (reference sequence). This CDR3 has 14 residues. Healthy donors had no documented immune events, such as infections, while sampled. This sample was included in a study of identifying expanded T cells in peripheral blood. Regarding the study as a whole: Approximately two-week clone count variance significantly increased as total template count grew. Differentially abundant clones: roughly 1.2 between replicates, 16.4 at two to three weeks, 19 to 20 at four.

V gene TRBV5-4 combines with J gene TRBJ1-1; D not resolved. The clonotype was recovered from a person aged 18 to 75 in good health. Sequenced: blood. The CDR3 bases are TGTGCCAGCAGCCCTGTCGAGGGTCGAACTGAAGCTTTCTTT. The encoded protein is CASSPVEGRTEAFF.